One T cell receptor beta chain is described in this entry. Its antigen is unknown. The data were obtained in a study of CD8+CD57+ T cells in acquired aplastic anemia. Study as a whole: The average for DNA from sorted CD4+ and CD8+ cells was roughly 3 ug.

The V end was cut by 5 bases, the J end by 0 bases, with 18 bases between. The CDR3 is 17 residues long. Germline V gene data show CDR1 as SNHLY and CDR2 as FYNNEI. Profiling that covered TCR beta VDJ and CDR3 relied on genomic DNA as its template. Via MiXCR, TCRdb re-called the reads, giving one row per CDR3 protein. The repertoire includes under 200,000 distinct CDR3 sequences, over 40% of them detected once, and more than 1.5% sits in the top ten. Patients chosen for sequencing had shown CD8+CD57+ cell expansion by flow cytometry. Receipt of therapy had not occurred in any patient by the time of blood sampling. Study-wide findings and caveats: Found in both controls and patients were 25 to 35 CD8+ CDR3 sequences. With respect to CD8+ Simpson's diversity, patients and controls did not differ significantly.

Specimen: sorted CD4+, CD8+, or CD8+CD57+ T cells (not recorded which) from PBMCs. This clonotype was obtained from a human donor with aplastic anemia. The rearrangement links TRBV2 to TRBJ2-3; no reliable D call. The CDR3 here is CASSLYARIMSTDTQYF. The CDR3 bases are TGTGCCAGCAGTTTGTATGCCAGGATTATGAGCACAGATACGCAGTATTTT.